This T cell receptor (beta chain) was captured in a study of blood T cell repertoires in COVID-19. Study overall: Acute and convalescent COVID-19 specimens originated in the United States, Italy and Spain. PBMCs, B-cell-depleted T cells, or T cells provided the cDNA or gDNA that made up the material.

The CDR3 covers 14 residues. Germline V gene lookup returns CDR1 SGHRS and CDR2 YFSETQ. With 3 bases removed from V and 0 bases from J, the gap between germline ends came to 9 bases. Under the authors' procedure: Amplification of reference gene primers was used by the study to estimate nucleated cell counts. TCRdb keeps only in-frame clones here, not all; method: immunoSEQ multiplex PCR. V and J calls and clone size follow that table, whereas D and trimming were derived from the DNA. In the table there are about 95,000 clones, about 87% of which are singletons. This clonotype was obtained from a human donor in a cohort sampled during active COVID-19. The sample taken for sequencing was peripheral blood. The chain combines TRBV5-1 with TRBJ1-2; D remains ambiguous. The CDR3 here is CASSSHRANYGYTF. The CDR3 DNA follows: TGCGCCAGCAGCTCACACCGTGCTAACTATGGCTACACCTTC.